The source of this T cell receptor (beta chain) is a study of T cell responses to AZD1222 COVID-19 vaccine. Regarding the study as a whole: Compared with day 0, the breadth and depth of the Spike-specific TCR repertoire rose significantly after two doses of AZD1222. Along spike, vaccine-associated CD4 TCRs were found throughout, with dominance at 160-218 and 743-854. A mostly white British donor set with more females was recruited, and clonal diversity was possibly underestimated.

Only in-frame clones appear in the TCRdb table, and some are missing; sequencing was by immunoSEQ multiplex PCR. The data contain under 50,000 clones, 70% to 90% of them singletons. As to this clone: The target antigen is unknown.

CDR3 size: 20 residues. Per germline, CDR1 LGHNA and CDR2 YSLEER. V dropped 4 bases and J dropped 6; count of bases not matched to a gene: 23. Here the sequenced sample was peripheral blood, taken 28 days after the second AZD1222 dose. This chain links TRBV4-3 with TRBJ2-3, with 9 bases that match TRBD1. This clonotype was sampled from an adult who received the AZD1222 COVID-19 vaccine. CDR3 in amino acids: CASSPPALGTGRVYGDTQYF. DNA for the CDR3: TGCGCCAGCAGCCCTCCGGCACTCGGGACAGGGAGAGTCTACGGTGATACGCAGTATTTT.